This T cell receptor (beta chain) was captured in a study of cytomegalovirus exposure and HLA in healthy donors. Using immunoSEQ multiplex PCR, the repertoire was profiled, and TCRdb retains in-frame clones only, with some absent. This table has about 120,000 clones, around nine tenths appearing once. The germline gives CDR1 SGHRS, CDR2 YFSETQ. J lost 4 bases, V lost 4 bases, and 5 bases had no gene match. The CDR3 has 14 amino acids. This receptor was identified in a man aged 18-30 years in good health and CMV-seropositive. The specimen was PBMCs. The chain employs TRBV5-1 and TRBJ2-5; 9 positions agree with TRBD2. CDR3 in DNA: TGCGCCAGCAGCCCCGGACTAGCGACAGAGACCCAGTACTTC. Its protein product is CASSPGLATETQYF.